The present entry profiles one T cell receptor beta chain with its context. These data are taken from a study of blood T cell repertoires in COVID-19. Authors' methods: By means of reference gene primer amplification, nucleated cell counts were estimated. Profiling relied on immunoSEQ multiplex PCR, and the TCRdb table lists in-frame clones only, not all of them. The DNA was the basis for D and trimming; V, J and clone size are from that table. This table has about 140,000 clones, around 84% appearing once. This CDR3 has 14 residues. Trimming took 1 base from V and 6 from J, leaving 11 bases between them. In germline, CDR1 is KGHDR, CDR2 SFDVKD.

The sequenced sample was peripheral blood. The chain is built from TRBV24-1 and TRBJ1-2, with D unresolved. The receptor's source is a woman aged 55 to 70 with acute or convalescent COVID-19. CDR3 protein: CATSDFGERDGYTF. In nucleotides, the CDR3 is TGTGCCACCAGTGATTTCGGGGAAAGGGATGGCTACACCTTC.